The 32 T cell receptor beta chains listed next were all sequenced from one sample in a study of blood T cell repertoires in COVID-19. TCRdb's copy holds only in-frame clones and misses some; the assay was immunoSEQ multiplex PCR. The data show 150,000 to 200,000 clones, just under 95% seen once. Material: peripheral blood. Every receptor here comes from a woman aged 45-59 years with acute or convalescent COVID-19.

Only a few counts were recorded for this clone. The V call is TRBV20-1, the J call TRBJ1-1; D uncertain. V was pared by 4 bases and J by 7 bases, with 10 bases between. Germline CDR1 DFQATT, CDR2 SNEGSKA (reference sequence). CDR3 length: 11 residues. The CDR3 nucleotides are TGCAGTGCTACTCCCGGTGGTGAAGCTTTCTTT. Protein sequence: CSATPGGEAFF.

DNA of the CDR3: TGTGCCAGCAGTGTGGACAGGGCCTCTGGAAACACCATATATTTT. Translation: CASSVDRASGNTIYF. The chain couples TRBV28 to TRBJ1-3; TRBD1 matches at 8 bases. There are 15 residues in the CDR3. Germline V gene data show CDR1 as MDHEN and CDR2 as SYDVKM. V dropped 5 bases and J dropped 0; count of bases not matched to a gene: 3.

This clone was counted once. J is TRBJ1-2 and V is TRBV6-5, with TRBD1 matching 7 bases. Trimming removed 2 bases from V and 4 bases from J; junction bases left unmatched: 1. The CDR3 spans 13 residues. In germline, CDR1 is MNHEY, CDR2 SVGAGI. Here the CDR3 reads CASSYDRAYGYTF. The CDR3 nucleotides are TGTGCCAGCAGTTACGACAGGGCCTATGGCTACACCTTC.

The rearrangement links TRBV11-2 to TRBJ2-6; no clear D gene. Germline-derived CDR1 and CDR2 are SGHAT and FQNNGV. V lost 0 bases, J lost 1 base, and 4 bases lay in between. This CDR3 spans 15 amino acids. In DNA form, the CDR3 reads TGTGCCAGCAGCTTAGAGGCTTCTGGGGCCAACGTCCTGACTTTC. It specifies CASSLEASGANVLTF.

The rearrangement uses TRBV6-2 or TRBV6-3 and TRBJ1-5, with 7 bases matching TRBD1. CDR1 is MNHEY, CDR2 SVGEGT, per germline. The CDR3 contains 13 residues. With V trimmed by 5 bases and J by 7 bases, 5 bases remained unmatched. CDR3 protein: CASSDRAGQPQHF. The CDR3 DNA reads TGTGCCAGCAGTGACAGGGCTGGCCAGCCCCAGCATTTT.

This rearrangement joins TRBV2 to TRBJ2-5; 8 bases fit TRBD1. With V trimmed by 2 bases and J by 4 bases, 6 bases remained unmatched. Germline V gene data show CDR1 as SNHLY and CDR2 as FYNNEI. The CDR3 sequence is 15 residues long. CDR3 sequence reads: CASSEQGAERETQYF. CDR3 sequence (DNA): TGTGCCAGCAGTGAACAGGGGGCGGAAAGAGAGACCCAGTACTTC.

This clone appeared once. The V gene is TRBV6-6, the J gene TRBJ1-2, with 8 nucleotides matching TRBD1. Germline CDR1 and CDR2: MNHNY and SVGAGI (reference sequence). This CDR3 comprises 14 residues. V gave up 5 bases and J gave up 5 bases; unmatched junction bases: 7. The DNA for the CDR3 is TGTGCCAGCAGTCAAGGACAGGGCATGTATGGCTACACCTTC. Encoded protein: CASSQGQGMYGYTF.

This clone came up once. This chain's CDR3 is CASSPGTMNTEAFF. CDR3 coding DNA: TGTGCCAGCAGTCCCGGGACAATGAACACTGAAGCTTTCTTT. This chain uses TRBV28 with TRBJ1-1; a weak D match, TRBD1 (6 bases). CDR1 MDHEN and CDR2 SYDVKM come from the germline V gene. CDR3 length: 14 amino acids. V lost 5 bases and J lost 0, with 10 bases in between.

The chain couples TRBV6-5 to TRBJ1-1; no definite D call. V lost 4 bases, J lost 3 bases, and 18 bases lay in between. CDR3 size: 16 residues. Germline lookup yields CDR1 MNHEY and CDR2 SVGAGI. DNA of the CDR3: TGTGCCAGCAGTTCTTACCCGGTGCAGCGAGACACTGAAGCTTTCTTT. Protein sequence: CASSSYPVQRDTEAFF.

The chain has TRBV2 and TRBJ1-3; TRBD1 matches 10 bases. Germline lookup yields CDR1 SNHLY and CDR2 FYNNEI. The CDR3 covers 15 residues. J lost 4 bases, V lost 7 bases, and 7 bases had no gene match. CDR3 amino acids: CASIRGQGEGNTIYF. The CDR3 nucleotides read TGTGCCAGCATACGCGGACAGGGGGAGGGAAACACCATATATTTT.

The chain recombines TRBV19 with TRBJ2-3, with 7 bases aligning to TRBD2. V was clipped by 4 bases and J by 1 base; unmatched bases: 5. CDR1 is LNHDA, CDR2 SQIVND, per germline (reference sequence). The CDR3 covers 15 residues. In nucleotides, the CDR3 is TGTGCCAGTAGTAGTGGCGGGGGACGCACAGATACGCAGTATTTT. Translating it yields CASSSGGGRTDTQYF.

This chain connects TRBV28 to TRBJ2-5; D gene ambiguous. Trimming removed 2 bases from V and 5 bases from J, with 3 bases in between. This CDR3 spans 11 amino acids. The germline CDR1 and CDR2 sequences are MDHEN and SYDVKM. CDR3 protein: CASSLLETQYF. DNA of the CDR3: TGTGCCAGCAGTTTACTTGAGACCCAGTACTTC.

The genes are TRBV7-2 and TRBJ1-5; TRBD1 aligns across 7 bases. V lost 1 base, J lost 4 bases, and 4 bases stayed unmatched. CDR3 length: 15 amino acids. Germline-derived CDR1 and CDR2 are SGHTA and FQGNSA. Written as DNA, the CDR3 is TGTGCCAGCAGCTTAGGGGACAGTGGTAATCAGCCCCAGCATTTT. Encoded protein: CASSLGDSGNQPQHF.

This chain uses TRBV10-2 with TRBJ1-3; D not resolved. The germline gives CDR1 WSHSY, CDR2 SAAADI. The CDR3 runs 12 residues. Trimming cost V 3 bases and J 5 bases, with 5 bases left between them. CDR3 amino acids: CASSDNRNTIYF. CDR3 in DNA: TGCGCCAGCAGTGATAATCGAAACACCATATATTTT.

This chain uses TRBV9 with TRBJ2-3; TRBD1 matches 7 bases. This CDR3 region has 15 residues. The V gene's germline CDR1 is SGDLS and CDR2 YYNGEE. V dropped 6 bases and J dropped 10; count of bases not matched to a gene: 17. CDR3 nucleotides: TGTGCCAGCACTGCAGGGGGACAGCCCTCCTCTCCGCAGTATTTT. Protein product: CASTAGGQPSSPQYF.

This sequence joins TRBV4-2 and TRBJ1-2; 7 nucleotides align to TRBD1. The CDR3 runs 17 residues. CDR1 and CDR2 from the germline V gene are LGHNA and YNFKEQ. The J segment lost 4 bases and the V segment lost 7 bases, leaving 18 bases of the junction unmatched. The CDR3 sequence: CASTPKDQGGTPYGYTF. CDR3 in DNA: TGTGCCAGCACCCCTAAAGACCAGGGGGGAACGCCCTATGGCTACACCTTC.

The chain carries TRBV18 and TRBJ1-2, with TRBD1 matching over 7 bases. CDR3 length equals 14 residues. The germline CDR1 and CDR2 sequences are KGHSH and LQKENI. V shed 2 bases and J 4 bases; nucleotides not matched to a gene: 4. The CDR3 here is CASSPAGQRYGYTF. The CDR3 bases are TGTGCCAGCTCACCAGCGGGACAGCGCTATGGCTACACCTTC. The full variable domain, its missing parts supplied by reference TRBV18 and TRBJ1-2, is NAGVMQNPRHLVRRRGQEARLRCSPMKGHSHVYWYRQLPEEGLKFMVYLQKENIIDESGMPKERFSAEFPKEGPSILRIQQVVRGDSAAYFCASSPAGQRYGYTFGSGTRLTVV.

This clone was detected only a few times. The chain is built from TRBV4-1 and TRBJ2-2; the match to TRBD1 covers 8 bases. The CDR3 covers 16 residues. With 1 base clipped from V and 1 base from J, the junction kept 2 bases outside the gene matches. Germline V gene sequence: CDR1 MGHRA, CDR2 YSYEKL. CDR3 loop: CASSQAGTGNTGELFF. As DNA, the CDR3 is TGCGCCAGCAGCCAAGCCGGGACAGGGAACACCGGGGAGCTGTTTTTT.

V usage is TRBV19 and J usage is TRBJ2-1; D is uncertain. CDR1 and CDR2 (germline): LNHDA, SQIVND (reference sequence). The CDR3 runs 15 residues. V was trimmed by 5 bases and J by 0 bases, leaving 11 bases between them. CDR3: CASSEGRGSYNEQFF. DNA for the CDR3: TGTGCCAGTAGTGAAGGCCGCGGCTCCTACAATGAGCAGTTCTTC.

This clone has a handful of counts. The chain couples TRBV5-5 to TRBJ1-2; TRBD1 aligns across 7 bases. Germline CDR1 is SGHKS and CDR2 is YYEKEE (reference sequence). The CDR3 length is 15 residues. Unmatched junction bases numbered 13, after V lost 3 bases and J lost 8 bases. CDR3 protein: CASSSTPDRARGYTF. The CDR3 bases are TGTGCCAGCAGCTCCACCCCTGACAGGGCGAGAGGCTACACCTTC.

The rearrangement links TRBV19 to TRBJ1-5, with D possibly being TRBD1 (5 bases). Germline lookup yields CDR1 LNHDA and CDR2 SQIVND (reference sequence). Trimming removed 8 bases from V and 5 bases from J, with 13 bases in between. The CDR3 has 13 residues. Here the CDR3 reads CASSPGGDQPQHF. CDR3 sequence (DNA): TGTGCCAGTTCCCCGGGAGGGGATCAGCCCCAGCATTTT. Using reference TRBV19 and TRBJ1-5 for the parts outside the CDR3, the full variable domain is DGGITQSPKYLFRKEGQNVTLSCEQNLNHDAMYWYRQDPGQGLRLIYYSQIVNDFQKGDIAEGYSVSREKKESFPLTVTSAQKNPTAFYLCASSPGGDQPQHFGDGTRLSIL.

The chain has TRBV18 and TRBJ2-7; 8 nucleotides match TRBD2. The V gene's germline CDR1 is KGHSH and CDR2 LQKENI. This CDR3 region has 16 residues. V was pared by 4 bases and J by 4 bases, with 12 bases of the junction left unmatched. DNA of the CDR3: TGTGCCAGCTCACTACTTTCTTCGGGAGGGCCATACGAGCAGTACTTC. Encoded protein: CASSLLSSGGPYEQYF.

The CDR3 DNA reads TGTGCCATCAGTGAGTCAGGGGTTAACCAAGAGACCCAGTACTTC. This sequence encodes CAISESGVNQETQYF. V is TRBV10-3 and J is TRBJ2-5, with D possibly TRBD1 on 5 matching bases. CDR1 and CDR2 (germline): ENHRY, SYGVKD. The CDR3 has 15 residues. V lost 0 bases, J lost 0 bases, and 8 bases lay in between.

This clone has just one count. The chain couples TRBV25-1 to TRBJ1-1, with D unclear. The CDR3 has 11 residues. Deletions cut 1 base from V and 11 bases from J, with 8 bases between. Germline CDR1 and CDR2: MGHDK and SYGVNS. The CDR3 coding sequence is TGTGCCAGCAGTGAATCGAGGAGGGCTTTCTTT. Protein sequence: CASSESRRAFF.

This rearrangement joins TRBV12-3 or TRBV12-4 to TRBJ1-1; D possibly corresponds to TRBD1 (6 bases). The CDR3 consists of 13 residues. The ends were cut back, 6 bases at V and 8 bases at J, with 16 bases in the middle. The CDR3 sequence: CASRPDRFGEAFF. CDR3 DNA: TGTGCCAGCAGACCCGACAGGTTTGGGGAAGCTTTCTTT.

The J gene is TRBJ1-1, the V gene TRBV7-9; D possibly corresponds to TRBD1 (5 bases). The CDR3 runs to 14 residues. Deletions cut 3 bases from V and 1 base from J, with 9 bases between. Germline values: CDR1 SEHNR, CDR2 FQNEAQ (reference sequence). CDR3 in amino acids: CASSLRQGNTEAFF. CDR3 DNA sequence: TGTGCCAGCAGCTTGCGCCAGGGGAACACTGAAGCTTTCTTT.

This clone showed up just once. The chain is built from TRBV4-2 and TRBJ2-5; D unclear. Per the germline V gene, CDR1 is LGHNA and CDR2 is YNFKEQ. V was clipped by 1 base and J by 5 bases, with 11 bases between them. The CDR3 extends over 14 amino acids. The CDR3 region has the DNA TGTGCCAGCAGCCAAGTAACTGCCGGGGAGACCCAGTACTTC. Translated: CASSQVTAGETQYF.

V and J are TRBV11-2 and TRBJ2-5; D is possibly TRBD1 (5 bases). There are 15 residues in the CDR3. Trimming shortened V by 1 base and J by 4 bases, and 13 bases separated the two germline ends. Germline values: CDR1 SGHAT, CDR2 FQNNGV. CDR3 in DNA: TGTGCCAGCAGCTTAGGGCCAGGGTCAGGAGAGACCCAGTACTTC. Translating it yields CASSLGPGSGETQYF.

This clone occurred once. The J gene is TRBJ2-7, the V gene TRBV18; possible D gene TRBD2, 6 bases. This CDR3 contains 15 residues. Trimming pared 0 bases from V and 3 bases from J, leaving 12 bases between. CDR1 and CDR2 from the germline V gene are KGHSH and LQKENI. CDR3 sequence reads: CASSPPAGLFYEQYF. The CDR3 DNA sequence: TGTGCCAGCTCACCACCTGCGGGGCTATTCTACGAGCAGTACTTC.

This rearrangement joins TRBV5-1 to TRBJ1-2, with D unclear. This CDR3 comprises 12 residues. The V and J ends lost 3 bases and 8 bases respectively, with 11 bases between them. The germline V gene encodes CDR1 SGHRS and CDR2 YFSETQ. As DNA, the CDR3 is TGCGCCAGCAGCTCTTACATTGGCGGCTACACCTTC. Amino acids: CASSSYIGGYTF.

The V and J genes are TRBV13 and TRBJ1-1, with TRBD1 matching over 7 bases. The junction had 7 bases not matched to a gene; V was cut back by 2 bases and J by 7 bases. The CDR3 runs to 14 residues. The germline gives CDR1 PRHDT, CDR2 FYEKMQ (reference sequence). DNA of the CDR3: TGTGCCAGCAGCTTAAGGCAGGGGGTAGATGAAGCTTTCTTT. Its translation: CASSLRQGVDEAFF.

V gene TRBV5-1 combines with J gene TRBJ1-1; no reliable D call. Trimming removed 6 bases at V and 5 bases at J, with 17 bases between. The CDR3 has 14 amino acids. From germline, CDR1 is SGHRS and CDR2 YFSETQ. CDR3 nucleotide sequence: TGCGCCAGCAAAGATTCCCTAACGGGAACTGAAGCTTTCTTT. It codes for CASKDSLTGTEAFF.